These 8 T cell receptor beta chains came from one sample sequenced in a study of blood T cell repertoires in COVID-19. The table came from immunoSEQ multiplex PCR; TCRdb's copy has only in-frame clones and leaves some out. The sample yields some 260,000 clones, 80% to 90% seen once. Sequencing input: peripheral blood. These receptors originate from a woman in her seventies with COVID-19, enrolled during active disease.

The CDR3 loop reads CASSPRTEIHSGANVLTF. The CDR3, as DNA: TGTGCCAGCAGCCCACGGACAGAAATCCACTCTGGGGCCAACGTCCTGACTTTC. The J gene is TRBJ2-6, the V gene TRBV9; D perhaps matches TRBD1 (6 bases). The germline CDR1 and CDR2 sequences are SGDLS and YYNGEE. V was cut by 4 bases and J by 0 bases, with 17 bases left in between. The CDR3 totals 18 residues.

The chain uses TRBV10-3 and TRBJ2-7, with TRBD1 identical over 8 bases. After removal of 9 bases from V and 3 bases from J, the junction contained 7 bases not matched to a gene. In germline, CDR1 is ENHRY, CDR2 SYGVKD. This CDR3 is built from 13 residues. CDR3 protein: CAIASTGDYEQYF. Written as DNA, the CDR3 is TGTGCCATTGCCTCGACAGGGGACTACGAGCAGTACTTC.

The chain uses TRBV4-1 and TRBJ2-1; 12 bases match TRBD2. Germline CDR1 MGHRA, CDR2 YSYEKL. The CDR3 spans 15 residues. The V gene end was trimmed by 6 bases and the J gene end by 7 bases; junction bases not matched to a gene: 7. CDR3 amino acids: CASSLTSGRMNEQFF. The DNA for the CDR3 is TGCGCCAGCAGTCTAACTAGCGGGAGGATGAATGAGCAGTTCTTC.

The genes are TRBV11-3 and TRBJ2-7; TRBD2 aligns across 13 bases. The V and J ends lost 6 bases and 1 base, in that order; junction bases with no gene match: 6. Germline loops: CDR1 SGHNT, CDR2 YENEEA. The CDR3 is made up of 16 amino acids. The CDR3: CASRGLAGERSYEQYF. CDR3 sequence (DNA): TGTGCCAGCAGAGGACTAGCGGGAGAGAGATCCTACGAGCAGTACTTC.

The chain links TRBV29-1 to TRBJ1-1; 7 bases are shared with TRBD1. The CDR3 is made up of 15 amino acids. J was trimmed by 0 bases and V by 7 bases; bases with no gene match: 11. CDR1 SQVTM and CDR2 ANQGSEA come from the germline V gene. The CDR3 nucleotides read TGCAGCGCGATCGGACAGGCTATCATGAACACTGAAGCTTTCTTT. Amino acid sequence: CSAIGQAIMNTEAFF.

This chain uses TRBV6-5 with TRBJ1-1; D is unclear. Germline CDR1 is MNHEY and CDR2 is SVGAGI. V lost 5 bases and J lost 0, with 10 bases in between. The CDR3 spans 14 residues. The CDR3 sequence is CASSQDYMNTEAFF. The CDR3 DNA follows: TGTGCCAGCAGTCAGGACTACATGAACACTGAAGCTTTCTTT.

The chain has TRBV24-1 and TRBJ1-2, with 7 positions matching TRBD1. The CDR3 is 16 residues long. Germline CDR1 KGHDR, CDR2 SFDVKD. The V gene end was trimmed by 2 bases and the J gene end by 0 bases; junction bases not matched to a gene: 5. The CDR3 coding sequence is TGTGCCACCAGTGATTCAGGACAGGCAACTAACTATGGCTACACCTTC. Its protein product is CATSDSGQATNYGYTF.

This sequence joins TRBV9 and TRBJ2-2, with 9 bases identical to TRBD2. Trimming cost V 4 bases and J 5 bases; bases outside gene matches: 9. Germline CDR1 SGDLS, CDR2 YYNGEE. The CDR3 totals 16 residues. The DNA of the CDR3 is TGTGCCAGCAGCCCAGGGGGACTAGCAGCTACCGGGGAGCTGTTTTTT. Its protein is CASSPGGLAATGELFF.